The next 29 T cell receptor beta chains were all read from a single sample in a study of cytomegalovirus exposure and HLA in healthy donors. The PCR was carried out with 60 Vbeta primers and 13 Jbeta primers. TCRdb's table, derived via immunoSEQ multiplex PCR, lists solely in-frame clones and lacks some. Seen here are some 170,000 clones, about three quarters observed once, and the top ten hold approximately 6%. Sequenced sample: PBMCs. The receptors here all came from a man aged 35 to 55 in good health and CMV-seropositive.

CDR3 nucleotides: TGCGCCAGCAGTATAGCGGGAGGGCACTACGAGCAGTACTTC. Protein: CASSIAGGHYEQYF. V usage is TRBV5-1 and J usage is TRBJ2-7; 11 nucleotides match TRBD2. The CDR3 extends over 14 amino acids. The germline gives CDR1 SGHRS, CDR2 YFSETQ. J lost 3 bases, V lost 5 bases, and 4 bases had no gene match. Full variable domain (remainder filled in from reference TRBV5-1 and TRBJ2-7): KAGVTQTPRYLIKTRGQQVTLSCSPISGHRSVSWYQQTPGQGLQFLFEYFSETQRNKGNFPGRFSGRQFSNSRSEMNVSTLELGDSALYLCASSIAGGHYEQYFGPGTRLTVT.

The chain uses TRBV10-3 and TRBJ2-7; 9 nucleotides align to TRBD1. The CDR3 consists of 16 residues. The V segment lost 4 bases and the J segment 7 bases; nucleotides outside the gene matches: 14. Germline V gives CDR1 ENHRY, CDR2 SYGVKD. CDR3 DNA: TGTGCCATCAGTGCGGGACAGGGTAGTGGCCCTCGGGAGCAGTACTTC. Translation: CAISAGQGSGPREQYF.

The rearrangement links TRBV29-1 to TRBJ1-2, with D possibly TRBD1 on 6 matching bases. CDR3 length: 12 residues. Germline values: CDR1 SQVTM, CDR2 ANQGSEA. CDR3 nucleotides: TGCAGGGGAGGGGGGCAGGGCTATGGCTACACCTTC. Translated, it gives CRGGGQGYGYTF. The full variable domain, in which reference TRBV29-1 and TRBJ1-2 provide the parts outside the CDR3, is SAVISQKPSRDICQRGTSLTIQCQVDSQVTMMFWYRQQPGQSLTLIATANQGSEATYESGFVIDKFPISRPNLTFSTLTVSNMSPEDSSIYLCRGGGQGYGYTFGSGTRLTVV.

The J gene is TRBJ1-5, the V gene TRBV6-1; D perhaps matches TRBD1 (5 bases). Germline V lookup: CDR1 MNHNS, CDR2 SASEGT. Trimming removed 6 bases at V and 4 bases at J, with 13 bases between. The CDR3 runs 14 residues. Written as DNA, the CDR3 is TGTGCCAGCAGGGCCAGGGTTTCGAATCAGCCCCAGCATTTT. It specifies CASRARVSNQPQHF.

CDR3 in DNA: TGTGCCAGCAGCCGAGACAATGAGCAGTTCTTC. Its translation is CASSRDNEQFF. The chain employs TRBV7-3 and TRBJ2-1; D call uncertain. CDR1 is SGHTA, CDR2 FQGTGA, per germline. The V end lost 5 bases, the J end lost 5 bases, and 4 bases lay between the germline ends. This CDR3 is 11 amino acids long.

This clone was seen a few times. The chain employs TRBV7-9 and TRBJ2-7, with 11 bases aligning to TRBD2. The CDR3 runs to 16 residues. In germline, CDR1 is SEHNR, CDR2 FQNEAQ (reference sequence). The ends lost 4 bases at V and 2 bases at J; junction bases unmatched: 7. The chain's CDR3 is CASSSWGTSGPYEQYF. CDR3 nucleotides: TGTGCCAGCAGCTCGTGGGGGACTAGCGGACCCTACGAGCAGTACTTC.

The V and J genes are TRBV7-2 and TRBJ2-1; possible D gene TRBD2, 6 bases. V gave up 5 bases and J gave up 7 bases, with 18 bases separating them. CDR1 and CDR2 (germline): SGHTA, FQGNSA. The CDR3 is 15 amino acids. The CDR3 here is CASSLGTSISNEQFF. The CDR3 region has the DNA TGTGCCAGCAGCCTCGGGACTTCAATTTCAAATGAGCAGTTCTTC. Combining the CDR3 with reference TRBV7-2 and TRBJ2-1 gives the whole variable domain GAGVSQSPSNKVTEKGKDVELRCDPISGHTALYWYRQSLGQGLEFLIYFQGNSAPDKSGLPSDRFSAERTGGSVSTLTIQRTQQEDSAVYLCASSLGTSISNEQFFGPGTRLTVL.

The chain recombines TRBV7-9 with TRBJ2-3, with 10 bases lining up with TRBD2. The V gene's germline CDR1 is SEHNR and CDR2 FQNEAQ (reference sequence). Unmatched junction bases numbered 3, after V lost 3 bases and J lost 3 bases. This CDR3 spans 15 amino acids. CDR3 nucleotides: TGTGCCAGCAGCTTGGGGACTAGCGCAACAGATACGCAGTATTTT. It encodes CASSLGTSATDTQYF. Drawing the rest from reference TRBV7-9 and TRBJ2-3, the complete variable domain is DTGVSQNPRHKITKRGQNVTFRCDPISEHNRLYWYRQTLGQGPEFLTYFQNEAQLEKSRLLSDRFSAERPKGSFSTLEIQRTEQGDSAMYLCASSLGTSATDTQYFGPGTRLTVL.

The V gene is TRBV6-1, the J gene TRBJ1-1; TRBD1 might be the D (5 bases). The germline CDR1 and CDR2 sequences are MNHNS and SASEGT. V dropped 6 bases and J dropped 7 bases, with 15 bases sitting between them. This CDR3 has 13 amino acids. The CDR3 reads CASRPGLEGEAFF. CDR3 nucleotide sequence: TGTGCCAGCAGGCCGGGACTCGAGGGTGAAGCTTTCTTT.

The gene calls are TRBV5-1 and TRBJ2-5, with TRBD2 matching 10 bases. J lost 4 bases, V lost 2 bases, and 11 bases had no gene match. The CDR3 is 17 residues long. Per germline, CDR1 SGHRS and CDR2 YFSETQ. The CDR3 loop reads CASSLGLAGAGSETQYF. The CDR3 nucleotides read TGCGCCAGCAGCTTAGGCCTAGCGGGAGCCGGGTCAGAGACCCAGTACTTC. Drawing the rest from reference TRBV5-1 and TRBJ2-5, the complete variable domain is KAGVTQTPRYLIKTRGQQVTLSCSPISGHRSVSWYQQTPGQGLQFLFEYFSETQRNKGNFPGRFSGRQFSNSRSEMNVSTLELGDSALYLCASSLGLAGAGSETQYFGPGTRLLVL.

The chain combines TRBV11-1 with TRBJ2-1, with TRBD1 matching 8 bases. With 5 bases clipped from V and 3 bases from J, the junction kept 6 bases outside the gene matches. The CDR3 is 15 amino acids. Germline CDR1 reads SGHAT; CDR2 reads FQDESV (reference sequence). The CDR3 reads CASSRGQGLYNEQFF. CDR3 in DNA: TGTGCCAGCAGCCGAGGACAGGGCCTCTACAATGAGCAGTTCTTC. The full variable domain, with the rest looked up from reference TRBV11-1 and TRBJ2-1, is EAEVAQSPRYKITEKSQAVAFWCDPISGHATLYWYRQILGQGPELLVQFQDESVVDDSQLPKDRFSAERLKGVDSTLKIQPAELGDSAMYLCASSRGQGLYNEQFFGPGTRLTVL.

This clone was recorded a few times. This chain links TRBV28 with TRBJ2-1; the match to TRBD1 covers 8 bases. Losses at the gene ends were 2 bases for V and 8 bases for J; bases not matched to a gene: 11. Germline V gene lookup returns CDR1 MDHEN and CDR2 SYDVKM. The CDR3 sequence is 16 residues long. The CDR3 nucleotides read TGTGCCAGCAGTTTAAATGCAGGGGGCGCAGGATATGAGCAGTTCTTC. Amino acids: CASSLNAGGAGYEQFF.

The V call is TRBV4-1, the J call TRBJ2-1; TRBD1 aligns across 9 bases. This CDR3 region has 16 residues. V trimming: 4 bases; J trimming: 9 bases; junction bases outside the gene matches: 13. The germline V gene has CDR1 MGHRA and CDR2 YSYEKL. The CDR3 region has the DNA TGCGCCAGCAGCCGACAGACAGGGGGAAATTATGGTGAGCAGTTCTTC. Translation: CASSRQTGGNYGEQFF.

The rearrangement links TRBV5-1 to TRBJ2-1; possible D gene TRBD2, 6 bases. The V and J ends lost 0 bases and 2 bases respectively, with 12 bases between them. The CDR3 length is 16 residues. Per germline, CDR1 SGHRS and CDR2 YFSETQ. The CDR3 bases are TGCGCCAGCAGCTTGGCCGAACAGCGGGCCTACAATGAGCAGTTCTTC. Translating gives CASSLAEQRAYNEQFF.

This chain connects TRBV6-1 to TRBJ1-5; 8 nucleotides line up with TRBD1. Losses at the gene ends were 3 bases for V and 5 bases for J; bases not matched to a gene: 6. CDR1 is MNHNS and CDR2 is SASEGT in the germline V gene. There are 15 residues in the CDR3. The CDR3 region has the DNA TGTGCCAGCAGTGATCGGTCAGGGGGCCATCAGCCCCAGCATTTT. It is translated as CASSDRSGGHQPQHF.

This clone turned up a few times. This chain uses TRBV5-4 with TRBJ2-1; TRBD1 matches 7 bases. Trimming took 4 bases from V and 1 from J; bases not matched to a gene: 17. This CDR3 is built from 19 residues. Germline CDR1 is SGHNT and CDR2 is YYREEE (reference sequence). The CDR3 DNA follows: TGTGCCAGCAGCAGATTTCCGGGACAGCAATTCCTTTCCTACAATGAGCAGTTCTTC. Translated: CASSRFPGQQFLSYNEQFF.

The sample holds one count of this clone. V is TRBV28 and J is TRBJ2-7, with TRBD1 matching over 7 bases. Germline V lookup: CDR1 MDHEN, CDR2 SYDVKM. The CDR3 has 16 residues. With 4 bases clipped from V and 4 bases from J, the junction kept 13 bases outside the gene matches. The DNA for the CDR3 is TGTGCCAGCAGTTCTACGTTCCGGGACAGAAAATACGAGCAGTACTTC. Residues: CASSSTFRDRKYEQYF.

The CDR3 reads CASSLDEGYEQYF. CDR3 in DNA: TGTGCCAGCAGCTTGGACGAGGGCTACGAGCAGTACTTC. This chain joins TRBV7-9 and TRBJ2-7; D might be TRBD2 (5 bases). The length of the CDR3 is 13 residues. The germline V and J ends were trimmed by 3 bases and 3 bases, with 9 bases remaining between them. From germline, CDR1 is SEHNR and CDR2 FQNEAQ (reference sequence). The variable domain in full, completed from reference TRBV7-9 and TRBJ2-7, reads DTGVSQNPRHKITKRGQNVTFRCDPISEHNRLYWYRQTLGQGPEFLTYFQNEAQLEKSRLLSDRFSAERPKGSFSTLEIQRTEQGDSAMYLCASSLDEGYEQYFGPGTRLTVT.

This chain connects TRBV5-1 to TRBJ2-6; D is ambiguous. Trimming took off 3 bases at V and 0 bases at J, with 4 bases between the two ends. CDR1 is SGHRS and CDR2 is YFSETQ in the germline V gene. CDR3 length equals 14 residues. The CDR3 DNA sequence: TGCGCCAGCAGCTCTAGCTCTGGGGCCAACGTCCTGACTTTC. This codes for CASSSSSGANVLTF.

V and J are TRBV6-1 and TRBJ2-2, with 8 bases identical to TRBD2. J lost 6 bases, V lost 5 bases, and 11 bases had no gene match. Germline V gives CDR1 MNHNS, CDR2 SASEGT. This CDR3 spans 16 amino acids. The CDR3, as DNA: TGTGCCAGCAGTCAAGGAAGCGGGAGTTTCGCCGGGGAGCTGTTTTTT. Protein: CASSQGSGSFAGELFF.

The chain has TRBV7-9 and TRBJ2-2; 10 nucleotides agree with TRBD1. V shed 6 bases, J shed 3 bases, and the junction held 7 bases outside the gene matches. CDR3 length: 16 residues. Germline CDR1 and CDR2: SEHNR and FQNEAQ (reference sequence). This chain's CDR3 is CASRPTGGGHTGELFF. DNA of the CDR3: TGTGCCAGCAGACCGACAGGGGGCGGGCACACCGGGGAGCTGTTTTTT.

In this sample, this clone turned up once. This sequence joins TRBV18 and TRBJ2-1; TRBD1 aligns across 10 bases. Trimming cost V 5 bases and J 5 bases; bases outside gene matches: 3. Germline loops: CDR1 KGHSH, CDR2 LQKENI. CDR3 size: 14 residues. CDR3 in DNA: TGTGCCAGCTCATTGGACAGGGGGAACAATGAGCAGTTCTTC. Translation: CASSLDRGNNEQFF.

This clone was found a few times. The V gene is TRBV5-1, the J gene TRBJ1-6, with a weak D call TRBD1 (5 bases). Trimming shortened V by 4 bases and J by 4 bases, and 9 bases separated the two germline ends. Germline V lookup: CDR1 SGHRS, CDR2 YFSETQ. CDR3 length equals 14 residues. The CDR3 DNA is TGCGCCAGCAGCCACCAGGGATATAATTCACCCCTCCACTTT. It yields the protein CASSHQGYNSPLHF.

This chain uses TRBV27 with TRBJ2-2; 8 bases align to TRBD1. The V gene end was trimmed by 8 bases and the J gene end by 7 bases; junction bases not matched to a gene: 9. Germline V CDR1 and CDR2: MNHEY, SMNVEV (reference sequence). This CDR3 spans 14 amino acids. In nucleotides, the CDR3 is TGTGCCAGCCGGACAGGGTGGGAGAACGGGGAGCTGTTTTTT. It encodes CASRTGWENGELFF.

The chain uses TRBV19 and TRBJ2-7; TRBD1 agrees at 9 bases. Per germline, CDR1 LNHDA and CDR2 SQIVND (reference sequence). CDR3 length: 15 amino acids. Trimming removed 4 bases from V and 3 bases from J; junction bases left unmatched: 7. The CDR3 DNA follows: TGTGCCAGTAGTACCCCCGGGACAGGGAGCTACGAGCAGTACTTC. Translation gives CASSTPGTGSYEQYF. The variable domain in full, completed from reference TRBV19 and TRBJ2-7, reads DGGITQSPKYLFRKEGQNVTLSCEQNLNHDAMYWYRQDPGQGLRLIYYSQIVNDFQKGDIAEGYSVSREKKESFPLTVTSAQKNPTAFYLCASSTPGTGSYEQYFGPGTRLTVT.

The chain recombines TRBV7-2 with TRBJ2-1; 11 bases line up with TRBD2. CDR1 is SGHTA, CDR2 FQGNSA, per germline. With 5 bases clipped from V and 4 bases from J, the junction kept 4 bases outside the gene matches. CDR3 length equals 15 residues. CDR3 residues: CASSTTSGNYNEQFF. Here the CDR3 DNA reads TGTGCCAGCAGCACGACTAGCGGGAATTACAATGAGCAGTTCTTC.

The V call is TRBV28, the J call TRBJ2-5; the D gene is possibly TRBD1 (6 bases). Trimming removed 7 bases at V and 1 base at J, with 13 bases between. The V gene's germline CDR1 is MDHEN and CDR2 SYDVKM. This CDR3 spans 14 amino acids. The CDR3 nucleotides are TGTGCCAGCAAGCAGGGGCAGTTCCAAGAGACCCAGTACTTC. It is translated as CASKQGQFQETQYF.

V and J are TRBV5-5 and TRBJ2-7, with 7 bases matching TRBD1. CDR3 size: 15 residues. Germline loops: CDR1 SGHKS, CDR2 YYEKEE (reference sequence). The junction had 11 bases not matched to a gene; V was cut back by 3 bases and J by 5 bases. In DNA form, the CDR3 reads TGTGCCAGCAGCTCCAGAGGGGGCGGCCCGCACGAGCAGTACTTC. Translating it yields CASSSRGGGPHEQYF. Complete variable domain (other parts from reference TRBV5-5 and TRBJ2-7): DAGVTQSPTHLIKTRGQQVTLRCSPISGHKSVSWYQQVLGQGPQFIFQYYEKEERGRGNFPDRFSARQFPNYSSELNVNALLLGDSALYLCASSSRGGGPHEQYFGPGTRLTVT.

The chain recombines TRBV5-1 with TRBJ1-2; D gene unclear. The germline V gene encodes CDR1 SGHRS and CDR2 YFSETQ. Trimming left V 4 bases short and J 4 bases short, with 20 bases between. This CDR3 is 16 amino acids long. The CDR3 region has the DNA TGCGCCAGCAGCGACCCGGACCGGGGTCCTGGCTATGGCTACACCTTC. It codes for CASSDPDRGPGYGYTF.